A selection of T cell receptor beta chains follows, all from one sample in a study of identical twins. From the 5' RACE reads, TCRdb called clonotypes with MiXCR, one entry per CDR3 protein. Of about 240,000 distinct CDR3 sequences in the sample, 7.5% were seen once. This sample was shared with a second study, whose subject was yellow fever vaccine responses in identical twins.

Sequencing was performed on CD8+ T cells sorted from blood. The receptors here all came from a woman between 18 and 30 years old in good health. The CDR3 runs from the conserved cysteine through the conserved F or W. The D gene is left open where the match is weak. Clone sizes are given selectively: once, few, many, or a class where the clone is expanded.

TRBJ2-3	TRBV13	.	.	TGTGCCAGCAGCTTAGGCCTGGGGGATGGGTCAGATACGCAGTATTTT	CASSLGLGDGSDTQYF
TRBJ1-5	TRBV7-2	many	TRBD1	TGTGCCAGCGACCGGGACAGCGAACAGCCCCAGCATTTT	CASDRDSEQPQHF
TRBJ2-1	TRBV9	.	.	TGTGCCAGCACCTCCGAGGCCAACTACAATGAGCAGTTCTTC	CASTSEANYNEQFF
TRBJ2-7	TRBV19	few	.	TGTGCCACCGACCTGGGGGGCGAGCAGTACTTC	CATDLGGEQYF
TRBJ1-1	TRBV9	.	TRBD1	TGTGCCAGCAGCGTAGAGGGGGCGGACACTGAAGCTTTCTTT	CASSVEGADTEAFF
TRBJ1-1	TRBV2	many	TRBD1	TGTGCCAGTCCGGACAGGGACACTGAAGCTTTCTTT	CASPDRDTEAFF
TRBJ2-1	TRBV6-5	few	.	TGTGCCAGCAGTTCACCAGCGAGTGAGCAGTTCTTC	CASSSPASEQFF
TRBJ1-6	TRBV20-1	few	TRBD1	TGCAGTGCTAGAGACCGGACAGGGAATTCACCCCTCCACTTT	CSARDRTGNSPLHF
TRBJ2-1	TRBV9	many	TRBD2	TGTGCCAGCAGCGGGACTAGCGGAGACAATGAGCAGTTCTTC	CASSGTSGDNEQFF
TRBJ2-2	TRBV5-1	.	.	TGCGCCAGCAGCTTGGCCCGAGTAATCACCGGGGAGCTGTTTTTT	CASSLARVITGELFF
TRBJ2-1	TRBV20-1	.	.	TGCAGTGCTAGTATTGAGGGGGGACAGTACAATGAGCAGTTCTTC	CSASIEGGQYNEQFF
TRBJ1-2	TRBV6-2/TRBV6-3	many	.	TGTGCCAGCAGCATTGGGGTTGGCTACACCTTC	CASSIGVGYTF
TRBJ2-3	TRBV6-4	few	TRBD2	TGTGCCAGCAGTGCTAGCGGGGGGCCTCGAGTTGGCACAGATACGCAGTATTTT	CASSASGGPRVGTDTQYF
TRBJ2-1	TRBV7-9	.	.	TGTGCCAGCAGCTTAGTCGGGACAGAGCAGTTCTTC	CASSLVGTEQFF
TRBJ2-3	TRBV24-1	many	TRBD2	TGTGCCACCAGTGATTTGGGGGCGGGAGACTCAGATACGCAGTATTTT	CATSDLGAGDSDTQYF
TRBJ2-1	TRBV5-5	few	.	TGTGCCAGCAGCTTGGTAGGACAGCACAATGAGCAGTTCTTC	CASSLVGQHNEQFF
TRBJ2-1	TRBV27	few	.	TGTGCCAGCAGTCGCCACGGGGCGGAGCGCAATGAGCAGTTCTTC	CASSRHGAERNEQFF
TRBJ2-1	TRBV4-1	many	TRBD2	TGCGCCAGCAGCCCGGGGACTAGCGGGATTGGTGAGCAGTTCTTC	CASSPGTSGIGEQFF
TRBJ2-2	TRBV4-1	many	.	TGCGCCAGCAGCGAAAGCCGAGGGGTTGAGCCGGGACGCAGATCTGGGGGGGAGCTGTTTTTT	CASSESRGVEPGRRSGGELFF
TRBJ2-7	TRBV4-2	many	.	TGTGCCAGCAGCCAAGACGGTGAGCAGTACTTC	CASSQDGEQYF
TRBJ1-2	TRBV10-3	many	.	TGTGCCATCAGTGAGTCGCGGCCGGTACAGAATTATAACTATGGCTACACCTTC	CAISESRPVQNYNYGYTF
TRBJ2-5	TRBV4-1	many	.	TGCGCCAGCAGCCAAGTTGCGGGGCAAGAGACCCAGTACTTC	CASSQVAGQETQYF
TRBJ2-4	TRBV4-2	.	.	TGTGCCAGCAGCCAAGAAGTCACAGGGGGGGCGGAGTACTTC	CASSQEVTGGAEYF
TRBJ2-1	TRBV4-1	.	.	TGCGCCAGCAGCCAAGAGGGCAAATCCTACAATGAGCAGTTCTTC	CASSQEGKSYNEQFF
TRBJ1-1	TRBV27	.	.	TGTGCCAGCAGCGGGTCATACGGAGCTTTCTTT	CASSGSYGAFF
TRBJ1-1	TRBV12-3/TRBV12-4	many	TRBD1	TGTGCCAGCAGTGGACAGGATTTGAACACTGAAGCTTTCTTT	CASSGQDLNTEAFF
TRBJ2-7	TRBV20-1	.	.	TGCAGTGCTAGGCGACAGGACTCCTACGAGCAGTACTTC	CSARRQDSYEQYF
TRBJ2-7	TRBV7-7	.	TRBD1	TGTGCCAGCAGCTTCAGGGCAGGGGGTTACGAGCAGTACTTC	CASSFRAGGYEQYF
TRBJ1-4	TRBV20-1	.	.	TGCAGTGCTAGAGATCATCAGACCTCTAATGAAAAACTGTTTTTT	CSARDHQTSNEKLFF
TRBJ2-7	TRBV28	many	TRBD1	TGTGCCAGCAGTTTTCGGGTCCGGGACAGCGGCGAGCAGTACTTC	CASSFRVRDSGEQYF
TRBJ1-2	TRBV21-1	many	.	TGTGCCAGCACCGGAGGACAGGGGGCGCACGGCTATGGCTACACCTTC	CASTGGQGAHGYGYTF
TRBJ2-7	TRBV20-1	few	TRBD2	TGCAGTGCTAGAGACGGGACTAGCGGGAGGGCCGACGAGCAGTACTTC	CSARDGTSGRADEQYF
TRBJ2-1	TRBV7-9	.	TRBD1	TGTGCCAGCAGCTTGTTACAGGGGCCGAGCTCCTACAATGAGCAGTTCTTC	CASSLLQGPSSYNEQFF
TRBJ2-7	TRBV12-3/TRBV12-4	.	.	TGTGCCAGCAGCCCCACAGGGAATTTCTACGAGCAGTACTTC	CASSPTGNFYEQYF
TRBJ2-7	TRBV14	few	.	TGTGCCAGCAGCCAAGACGTGGGGGCAAGGGATGAGCAGTACTTC	CASSQDVGARDEQYF
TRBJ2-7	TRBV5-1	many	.	TGCGCCAGCAGCTTGGGTTCCGCGGAGCAGTACTTC	CASSLGSAEQYF
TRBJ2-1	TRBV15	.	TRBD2	TGTGCCACCAGCAGACTAGCGGGATACAATGAGCAGTTCTTC	CATSRLAGYNEQFF
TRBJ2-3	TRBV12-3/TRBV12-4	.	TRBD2	TGTGCCAGCAGTTCCCGTCGAGCGGGAGTTATAGTAGATACGCAGTATTTT	CASSSRRAGVIVDTQYF
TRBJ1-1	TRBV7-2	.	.	TGTGCCAGCAGCTTTGGAGGAGGTTTCCGCATGAACACTGAAGCTTTCTTT	CASSFGGGFRMNTEAFF
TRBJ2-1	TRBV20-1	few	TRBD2	TGCAGTGCTAGAGATCGGGCTAGCGGGAACAATGAGCAGTTCTTC	CSARDRASGNNEQFF
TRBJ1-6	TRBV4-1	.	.	TGCGCCAGCAGCCAAGTCACAGGGAGGGAGGATTCACCCCTCCACTTT	CASSQVTGREDSPLHF
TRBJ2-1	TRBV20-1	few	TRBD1	TGCAGTGCTAGGGATGGACAGGGTGAGGTCGATGAGCAGTTCTTC	CSARDGQGEVDEQFF
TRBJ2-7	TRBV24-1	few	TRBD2	TGTGCCACCAGTGGTACTAGCGGGAGGTCGCGATACCCCTACGAGCAGTACTTC	CATSGTSGRSRYPYEQYF
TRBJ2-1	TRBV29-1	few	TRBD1	TGCAGCGTTGAATTCGGGACAGGGGTCCATATATCCTCCTACAATGAGCAGTTCTTC	CSVEFGTGVHISSYNEQFF
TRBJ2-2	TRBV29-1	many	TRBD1	TGCAGCGTTGAGACAGGGGAGGACACCGGGGAGCTGTTTTTT	CSVETGEDTGELFF
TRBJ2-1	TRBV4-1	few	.	TGCGCCAGCAGCCGAGGGGGGGAATCCTACAATGAGCAGTTCTTC	CASSRGGESYNEQFF